These 32 T cell receptor beta chains originate from one sample sequenced in a study of blood T cell repertoires in COVID-19. Here immunoSEQ multiplex PCR was the method, and the copy in TCRdb shows in-frame clones only, minus some. The sample shows approximately 90,000 clones, 80% to 90% of them seen only once. The specimen sequenced was peripheral blood. The receptors derive from a man of 80 years or more with active or convalescent COVID-19.

This clone has a single count. V and J are TRBV5-4 and TRBJ1-2; no firm D call. V lost 3 bases and J 1 base, leaving 16 bases between the germline ends. There are 16 residues in the CDR3. CDR1 and CDR2 (germline): SGHNT, YYREEE (reference sequence). The CDR3 sequence: CASSSGPATRNYGYTF. The CDR3 DNA reads TGTGCCAGCAGCTCAGGTCCCGCTACTCGTAACTATGGCTACACCTTC.

This chain uses TRBV6-5 with TRBJ1-2; the D gene is possibly TRBD1 (6 bases). Germline V CDR1 and CDR2: MNHEY, SVGAGI. The length of the CDR3 is 13 residues. Trimming left V 7 bases short and J 5 bases short, with 14 bases between. CDR3 amino acids: CASISGAGYGYTF. In nucleotides, the CDR3 is TGTGCCAGCATATCAGGGGCAGGGTATGGCTACACCTTC.

Written as DNA, the CDR3 is TGTGCCAGCTGGGACAGGATGAACACTGAAGCTTTCTTT. Its translation is CASWDRMNTEAFF. This chain connects TRBV3-1 (or the pseudogene TRBV3-2) to TRBJ1-1; 8 bases map to TRBD1. There are 13 residues in the CDR3. V lost 8 bases to trimming and J lost 0 bases; unmatched junction nucleotides: 2. The germline CDR1 and CDR2 sequences are LGHDT and YNNKEL (reference sequence).

The chain links TRBV19 to TRBJ1-5, with a possible D match to TRBD1 (5 bases). Germline CDR1 LNHDA, CDR2 SQIVND (reference sequence). The CDR3 covers 14 residues. V lost 3 bases to trimming and J lost 4 bases, with 10 bases between them. The CDR3: CASSIGPGNQPQHF. CDR3 nucleotides: TGTGCCAGTAGTATCGGTCCAGGGAATCAGCCCCAGCATTTT.

The rearrangement joins TRBV19 to TRBJ1-1; D remains ambiguous. V shed 0 bases and J shed 0 bases, with 8 bases lying between them. From germline, CDR1 is LNHDA and CDR2 SQIVND (reference sequence). The CDR3 contains 15 residues. CDR3: CASSIDAGVNTEAFF. The DNA of the CDR3 is TGTGCCAGTAGTATAGATGCAGGCGTGAACACTGAAGCTTTCTTT.

J is TRBJ2-3 and V is TRBV5-4, with 9 bases matching TRBD2. The CDR3 covers 15 residues. The germline V gene has CDR1 SGHNT and CDR2 YYREEE (reference sequence). V shed 4 bases, J shed 3 bases, and the junction held 6 bases outside the gene matches. Here the CDR3 DNA reads TGTGCCAGCAGCCCAGCTAGCGGGGTAACAGATACGCAGTATTTT. Translated: CASSPASGVTDTQYF.

The CDR3 sequence is CASGRESGTTYTGELFF. The CDR3 region has the DNA TGTGCTAGTGGCCGTGAGTCCGGGACTACCTACACCGGGGAGCTGTTTTTT. The chain links TRBV12-5 to TRBJ2-2; 7 bases fit TRBD2. V shed 6 bases, J shed 3 bases, and the junction held 13 bases outside the gene matches. CDR3 length equals 17 residues. CDR1 and CDR2 from the germline V gene are LGHNT and FRNRAP.

The rearrangement uses TRBV5-5 and TRBJ1-6; D perhaps matches TRBD1 (6 bases). CDR3 length equals 16 residues. The germline V gene encodes CDR1 SGHKS and CDR2 YYEKEE (reference sequence). Trimming cost V 0 bases and J 4 bases, with 11 bases left between them. The DNA for the CDR3 is TGTGCCAGCAGCTTGGGTCGACAGGCGTATAATTCACCCCTCCACTTT. Translated: CASSLGRQAYNSPLHF. The whole variable domain, filled in from reference TRBV5-5 and TRBJ1-6, reads DAGVTQSPTHLIKTRGQQVTLRCSPISGHKSVSWYQQVLGQGPQFIFQYYEKEERGRGNFPDRFSARQFPNYSSELNVNALLLGDSALYLCASSLGRQAYNSPLHFGNGTRLTVT.

The chain joins TRBV6-2 or TRBV6-3 to TRBJ2-1, with 12 bases fitting TRBD2. In germline, CDR1 is MNHEY, CDR2 SVGEGT. After removal of 6 bases from V and 4 bases from J, the junction contained 7 bases not matched to a gene. This CDR3 is built from 16 residues. The CDR3 DNA follows: TGTGCCAGCAGGCCTAGCGGGAGGGCTCTATACAATGAGCAGTTCTTC. It encodes CASRPSGRALYNEQFF.

The chain links TRBV19 to TRBJ2-7; 11 bases map to TRBD2. Germline CDR1 reads LNHDA; CDR2 reads SQIVND (reference sequence). V gave up 4 bases and J gave up 3 bases; unmatched junction bases: 2. The CDR3 loop spans 14 amino acids. CDR3 loop: CASSTGTSGYEQYF. CDR3 sequence (DNA): TGTGCCAGTAGTACCGGGACTAGCGGCTACGAGCAGTACTTC.

The chain recombines TRBV7-2 with TRBJ2-1; 10 nucleotides line up with TRBD2. V gave up 1 base and J gave up 15 bases; unmatched junction bases: 3. The germline V gene has CDR1 SGHTA and CDR2 FQGNSA. CDR3 length equals 12 residues. CDR3: CASSLDSGGRFF. The CDR3 nucleotides are TGTGCCAGCAGCTTAGATAGCGGGGGGCGGTTCTTC.

The chain links TRBV7-3 to TRBJ2-3, with 12 bases identical to TRBD2. The trim removed 5 bases at V and 0 bases at J, leaving 3 bases unmatched. The germline V gene encodes CDR1 SGHTA and CDR2 FQGTGA. The CDR3 is 16 amino acids. The CDR3 spells CASSIGTSGSTDTQYF. The DNA for the CDR3 is TGTGCCAGCAGCATAGGGACTAGCGGGAGCACAGATACGCAGTATTTT.

The chain is built from TRBV27 and TRBJ2-5, with D tentatively TRBD2 (6 bases). Per the germline V gene, CDR1 is MNHEY and CDR2 is SMNVEV (reference sequence). This CDR3 is 14 amino acids long. V was shortened by 0 bases and J by 3 bases, with 8 bases between the two germline ends. DNA for the CDR3: TGTGCCAGCAGTTTATCTTGGAGGGAAGAGACCCAGTACTTC. This sequence encodes CASSLSWREETQYF.

V usage is TRBV6-6 and J usage is TRBJ2-5; weak D call: TRBD1 (5 bases). Germline CDR1 and CDR2: MNHNY and SVGAGI (reference sequence). The CDR3 is 13 residues long. Trimming stripped 2 bases from V and 5 bases from J, with 9 bases between. CDR3 bases: TGTGCCAGCAGTTACGTGGGGCGCGAGACCCAGTACTTC. Translating it yields CASSYVGRETQYF.

This clone was picked up a small number of times. The chain joins TRBV4-2 to TRBJ1-5; weak D call: TRBD1 (5 bases). Trimming took off 0 bases at V and 9 bases at J, with 15 bases between the two ends. The CDR3 covers 15 residues. CDR1 is LGHNA, CDR2 YNFKEQ, per germline. CDR3 DNA: TGTGCCAGCAGCCAAGATCCCCCAGGCCAGGGGCCCCAGCATTTT. This translates into CASSQDPPGQGPQHF.

The chain employs TRBV12-3 or TRBV12-4 and TRBJ2-7, with a weak D call TRBD1 (6 bases). The CDR3 is made up of 13 amino acids. V dropped 8 bases and J dropped 6 bases, with 17 bases sitting between them. CDR3 sequence reads: CASGESTGIEQYF. For the CDR3, the DNA is TGTGCCAGCGGTGAATCAACAGGGATCGAGCAGTACTTC.

This sequence joins TRBV27 and TRBJ2-1, with D possibly TRBD2 on 6 matching bases. Germline V gene lookup returns CDR1 MNHEY and CDR2 SMNVEV (reference sequence). V gave up 5 bases and J gave up 0 bases, with 23 bases separating them. The CDR3 extends over 19 amino acids. CDR3: CASSPRPGSGISSYNEQFF. Here the CDR3 DNA reads TGTGCCAGCAGTCCCCGGCCCGGTAGCGGCATCAGCTCCTACAATGAGCAGTTCTTC.

This clone has just a few counts. The chain links TRBV30 to TRBJ1-1; TRBD1 matches 8 bases. The CDR3 is 12 amino acids. From germline, CDR1 is GTSNPN and CDR2 SVGIG (reference sequence). The trim removed 3 bases at V and 5 bases at J, leaving 2 bases unmatched. CDR3 residues: CAWSRGRTEAFF. DNA of the CDR3: TGTGCCTGGAGCAGGGGGCGGACTGAAGCTTTCTTT.

The CDR3 is CASSPGPQGNYGYTF. The CDR3 DNA reads TGTGCCAGCAGCCCCGGACCACAGGGGAACTATGGCTACACCTTC. The chain recombines TRBV7-9 with TRBJ1-2; TRBD1 aligns across 7 bases. This CDR3 region has 15 residues. The germline V gene has CDR1 SEHNR and CDR2 FQNEAQ (reference sequence). V was pared by 5 bases and J by 2 bases, with 8 bases of the junction left unmatched.

The chain links TRBV4-3 to TRBJ1-3; D unresolved. This CDR3 spans 15 amino acids. Germline lookup yields CDR1 LGHNA and CDR2 YSLEER. The germline V and J ends were trimmed by 0 bases and 0 bases, with 6 bases remaining between them. CDR3 sequence (DNA): TGCGCCAGCAGCCAAGAGGGCGCCTCTGGAAACACCATATATTTT. Translated, it gives CASSQEGASGNTIYF.

V and J are TRBV6-5 and TRBJ2-2, with 9 positions matching TRBD1. V lost 6 bases, J lost 7 bases, and 6 bases stayed unmatched. CDR3 length: 14 amino acids. CDR1 is MNHEY, CDR2 SVGAGI, per germline. The CDR3 coding sequence is TGTGCCAGCAGGGGACAGGGATCGTACGGGGAGCTGTTTTTT. Its translation is CASRGQGSYGELFF.

This chain uses TRBV19 with TRBJ2-7; D is perhaps TRBD1 (7 bases). CDR3 length: 15 residues. Trimming shortened V by 2 bases and J by 5 bases, and 16 bases separated the two germline ends. Germline V gene sequence: CDR1 LNHDA, CDR2 SQIVND (reference sequence). CDR3 coding DNA: TGTGCCAGTAGTATAAGTCATCCCAGGGGGGACGAGCAGTACTTC. Protein sequence: CASSISHPRGDEQYF.

The chain links TRBV4-3 to TRBJ2-5; TRBD1 agrees at 9 bases. This CDR3 has 14 residues. In germline, CDR1 is LGHNA, CDR2 YSLEER. V shed 3 bases and J 1 base; nucleotides not matched to a gene: 0. CDR3 residues: CASSQTGGQETQYF. The CDR3 DNA is TGCGCCAGCAGCCAGACAGGGGGCCAAGAGACCCAGTACTTC.

The V call is TRBV4-3, the J call TRBJ2-1; tentatively, D is TRBD2 (6 bases). The CDR3 runs to 17 residues. Germline lookup yields CDR1 LGHNA and CDR2 YSLEER. Deletions cut 3 bases from V and 7 bases from J, with 22 bases between. The CDR3 nucleotides are TGCGCCAGCAGCCAGGTCGGGACTCCCGATTTGGGGAATGAGCAGTTCTTC. Residues: CASSQVGTPDLGNEQFF.

The sample holds one count of this clone. V is TRBV28 and J is TRBJ1-2; a possible D gene is TRBD1 (6 bases). From germline, CDR1 is MDHEN and CDR2 SYDVKM. The CDR3 runs 17 residues. V gave up 10 bases and J gave up 4 bases, with 28 bases separating them. CDR3 bases: TGTGCCAACTTGCTGTCAATTAGACAGGCCAGTAGCTATGGCTACACCTTC. It yields the protein CANLLSIRQASSYGYTF.

The genes are TRBV30 and TRBJ2-6; perhaps TRBD1 as D (6 bases). Trimming removed 4 bases from V and 2 bases from J, with 9 bases in between. From germline, CDR1 is GTSNPN and CDR2 SVGIG (reference sequence). The CDR3 contains 14 residues. The CDR3 nucleotides are TGTGCCTGGACGTCAGGGGCTGGGGCCAACGTCCTGACTTTC. Amino acid sequence: CAWTSGAGANVLTF. Supplemented by reference TRBV30 and TRBJ2-6, the full variable domain reads SQTIHQWPATLVQPVGSPLSLECTVEGTSNPNLYWYRQAAGRGLQLLFYSVGIGQISSEVPQNLSASRPQDRQFILSSKKLLLSDSGFYLCAWTSGAGANVLTFGAGSRLTVL.

This chain joins TRBV6-5 and TRBJ1-5; 10 bases line up with TRBD1. The J segment lost 4 bases and the V segment lost 6 bases, leaving 6 bases of the junction unmatched. The CDR3 contains 15 residues. Germline V gives CDR1 MNHEY, CDR2 SVGAGI. In DNA form, the CDR3 reads TGTGCCAGCAGATTGGGACAGGGGAGGAATCAGCCCCAGCATTTT. This sequence encodes CASRLGQGRNQPQHF.

The chain couples TRBV5-1 to TRBJ1-1; a weak D match, TRBD1 (6 bases). Germline V gives CDR1 SGHRS, CDR2 YFSETQ. CDR3 length: 14 amino acids. The germline V and J ends were trimmed by 0 bases and 4 bases, with 10 bases remaining between them. The DNA for the CDR3 is TGCGCCAGCAGCTTGGACAGGGAGGGCACTGAAGCTTTCTTT. As protein: CASSLDREGTEAFF.

This chain links TRBV2 with TRBJ2-7, with D perhaps TRBD1 (6 bases). Deletions cut 10 bases from V and 0 bases from J, with 16 bases between. The V gene's germline CDR1 is SNHLY and CDR2 FYNNEI. The CDR3 has 14 residues. CDR3 coding DNA: TGTGCCACTAAGCTGGACAGCCTCTCCTACGAGCAGTACTTC. It specifies CATKLDSLSYEQYF.

The CDR3 region is CSVDTPRTGGYGYTF. CDR3 nucleotide sequence: TGCAGCGTTGATACCCCTCGGACAGGGGGCTATGGCTACACCTTC. The gene calls are TRBV29-1 and TRBJ1-2, with TRBD1 identical over 10 bases. J was trimmed by 4 bases and V by 3 bases; bases with no gene match: 8. CDR3 length: 15 residues. The V gene's germline CDR1 is SQVTM and CDR2 ANQGSEA.

This clone appeared once. This rearrangement joins TRBV18 to TRBJ1-1; D is ambiguous. Trimming took 3 bases from V and 0 from J, leaving 11 bases between them. CDR3 length equals 15 residues. The germline V gene has CDR1 KGHSH and CDR2 LQKENI. CDR3 region: CASSPPINMNTEAFF. CDR3 nucleotides: TGTGCCAGCTCACCCCCGATTAACATGAACACTGAAGCTTTCTTT.

This clone occurred a few times. The chain recombines TRBV7-2 with TRBJ1-5, with D perhaps matching TRBD1 (5 bases). Trimming stripped 2 bases from V and 2 bases from J, with 13 bases between. The CDR3 length is 16 residues. CDR1 is SGHTA and CDR2 is FQGNSA in the germline V gene. The CDR3 DNA reads TGTGCCAGCAGCTTATTCGGGGGAGGGGGCAATCAGCCCCAGCATTTT. Protein: CASSLFGGGGNQPQHF. Full variable domain (remainder filled in from reference TRBV7-2 and TRBJ1-5): GAGVSQSPSNKVTEKGKDVELRCDPISGHTALYWYRQSLGQGLEFLIYFQGNSAPDKSGLPSDRFSAERTGGSVSTLTIQRTQQEDSAVYLCASSLFGGGGNQPQHFGDGTRLSIL.